This paragraph reports one T cell receptor (beta chain). Original data processing: From reference gene primer amplification, estimates of nucleated cell counts were derived. Using immunoSEQ multiplex PCR, the repertoire was profiled, and TCRdb retains in-frame clones only, with some absent. That table supplies the V and J calls and clone size; D and trimming were determined from the DNA. The repertoire holds roughly 30,000 clones, with about 80% as singletons. Germline CDR1 and CDR2: SGHAT and FQNNGV. V gave up 5 bases and J gave up 6 bases; unmatched junction bases: 10. CDR3 length: 15 residues. This record comes from a study of blood T cell repertoires in COVID-19. On the study more broadly: Collection of acute and convalescent COVID-19 samples took place in the United States, Italy and Spain. Sample material is recorded as cDNA or gDNA derived from T cells, B-cell-depleted T cells, or PBMCs.

The rearrangement uses TRBV11-2 and TRBJ2-3; 8 bases are shared with TRBD2. Material for sequencing was peripheral blood. The clonotype was recovered from a man aged 70 or older with acute or convalescent COVID-19. The CDR3 region is CASSLASGRGDTQYF. CDR3 bases: TGTGCCAGCAGCCTAGCGAGCGGGAGAGGGGATACGCAGTATTTT.